This entry features one T cell receptor beta chain sequence. Recent acute infections and vaccinations were absent in the healthy HIV-negative adult donors. Study processing details: Junction-only immunoSEQ sequences carried no quality scores, so filtering differed. Method: immunoSEQ multiplex PCR; TCRdb's copy keeps in-frame clones and lacks some. The V and J calls and the clone size are those of that table, but D and trimming were determined from the DNA. Here the sample spans around 1 million clones, more than 75% being singletons. This record belongs to a study of shared clonotypes between healthy human individuals. Study-level information: CD4 naive and CD4 memory each took three plates per donor, while CD8 naive took two and CD8 memory one.

The V gene's germline CDR1 is MNHNS and CDR2 SASEGT. The CDR3 totals 14 residues. Trimming removed 5 bases at V and 0 bases at J, with 9 bases between. The receptor's source is a man aged 18 to 30 in good health. The genes are TRBV6-1 and TRBJ2-3, with no clear D. Sequenced: memory CD4+ T cells sorted from blood. Documented subset: CD45RA-negative fraction. CDR3 residues: CASSKDRSTDTQYF. The CDR3 nucleotides read TGTGCCAGCAGTAAGGACCGTAGCACAGATACGCAGTATTTT.